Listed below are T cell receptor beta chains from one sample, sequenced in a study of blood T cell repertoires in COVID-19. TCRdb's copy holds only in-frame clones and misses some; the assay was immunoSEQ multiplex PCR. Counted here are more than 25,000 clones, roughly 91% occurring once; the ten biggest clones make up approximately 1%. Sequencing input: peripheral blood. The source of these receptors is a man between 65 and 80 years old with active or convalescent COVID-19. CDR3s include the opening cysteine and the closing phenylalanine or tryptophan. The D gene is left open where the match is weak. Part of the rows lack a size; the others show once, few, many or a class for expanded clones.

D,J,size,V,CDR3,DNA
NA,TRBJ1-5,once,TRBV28,CASSPYSNQPQHF,TGTGCCAGCAGCCCTTATAGCAATCAGCCCCAGCATTTT
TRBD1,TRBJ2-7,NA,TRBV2,CASSDPRGPYEQYF,TGTGCCAGCAGCGATCCCAGGGGGCCCTACGAGCAGTACTTC
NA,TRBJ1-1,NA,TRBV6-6,CASGTPGLNTEAFF,TGTGCCAGCGGAACTCCAGGCCTGAACACTGAAGCTTTCTTT
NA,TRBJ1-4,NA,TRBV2,CASSLQRAGRGEKLFF,TGTGCCAGCAGCCTTCAAAGGGCCGGCCGCGGGGAAAAACTGTTTTTT
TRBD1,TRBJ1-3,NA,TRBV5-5,CASQQGGSGNTIYF,TGTGCCAGTCAACAGGGGGGCTCTGGAAACACCATATATTTT
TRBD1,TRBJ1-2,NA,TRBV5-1,CASSLGGQGGYTF,TGCGCCAGCAGCTTGGGGGGACAGGGTGGCTACACCTTC
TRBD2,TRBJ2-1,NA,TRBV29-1,CSVPNRLARNEQFF,TGCAGCGTCCCGAACCGACTAGCGCGCAATGAGCAGTTCTTC
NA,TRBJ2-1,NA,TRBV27,CASSNSVHEQFF,TGTGCCAGCTCTAATAGTGTGCATGAGCAGTTCTTC
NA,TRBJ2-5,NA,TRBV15,CATSRDGRGRETQYF,TGTGCCACCAGCAGAGATGGGCGGGGGCGGGAGACCCAGTACTTC
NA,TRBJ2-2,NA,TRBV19,CASSGGAGKSTGELFF,TGTGCCAGTAGTGGTGGGGCTGGGAAAAGCACCGGGGAGCTGTTTTTT